This T cell receptor (beta chain) emerged from a study of T cell responses to AZD1222 COVID-19 vaccine. General study results and limits: Across the whole spike, CD4 TCRs peaked at regions 160-218 and 743-854. After two AZD1222 doses, spike-specific TCR breadth and depth rose versus day 0. Variant regions that are unmutated are reportedly the target of nearly half of spike-specific TCRs. Clonal diversity was possibly underestimated, and the donors were mostly white British, with more females.

About this clone itself: Its target is unknown.

Data came from immunoSEQ multiplex PCR; TCRdb stores just in-frame clones and leaves some out. The sample lists some 110,000 clones; 70% to 90% were seen once. CDR1 SGHRS and CDR2 YFSETQ come from the germline V gene. The V gene end was trimmed by 3 bases and the J gene end by 5 bases; junction bases not matched to a gene: 7. The CDR3 totals 15 residues. The chain joins TRBV5-1 to TRBJ2-5; 10 bases align to TRBD1. The sample was peripheral blood, taken on day 0 of MenACWY control vaccination. The clonotype was recovered from an adult in good health. CDR3 DNA: TGCGCCAGCAGCTCCGGGACAGGGGAGGGGGAGACCCAGTACTTC. Translating it yields CASSSGTGEGETQYF.